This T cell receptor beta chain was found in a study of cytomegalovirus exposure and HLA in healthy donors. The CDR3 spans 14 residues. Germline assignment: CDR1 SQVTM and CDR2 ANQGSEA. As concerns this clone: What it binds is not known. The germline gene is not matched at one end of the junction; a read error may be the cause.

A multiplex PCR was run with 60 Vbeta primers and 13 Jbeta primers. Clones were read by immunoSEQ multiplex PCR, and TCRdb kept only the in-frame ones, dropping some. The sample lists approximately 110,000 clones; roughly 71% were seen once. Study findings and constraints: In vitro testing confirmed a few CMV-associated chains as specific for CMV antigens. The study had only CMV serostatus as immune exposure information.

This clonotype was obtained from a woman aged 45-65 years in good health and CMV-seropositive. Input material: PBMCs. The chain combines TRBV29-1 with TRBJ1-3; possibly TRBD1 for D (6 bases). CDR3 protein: CGVVKGDPGNTIYF. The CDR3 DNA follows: TGCGGCGTTGTTAAGGGGGATCCTGGAAACACCATATATTTT.